The next 8 T cell receptor beta chains were all read from a single sample in a study of control samples from healthy donors and cancer patients. Here immunoSEQ multiplex PCR was the method, and the copy in TCRdb shows in-frame clones only, minus some. The sample carries 150,000 to 200,000 clones, more than 80% recorded once. The sample was blood. These receptors were collected from a man aged 30 to 39 in good health.

This chain uses TRBV30 with TRBJ1-5, with 8 bases that match TRBD1. V lost 5 bases to trimming and J lost 2 bases; unmatched junction nucleotides: 8. The CDR3 totals 15 residues. Per germline, CDR1 GTSNPN and CDR2 SVGIG (reference sequence). CDR3: CAWGQGSTGNQPQHF. In DNA, the CDR3 is TGTGCCTGGGGACAGGGCTCGACGGGCAATCAGCCCCAGCATTTT.

The chain recombines TRBV3-1 (or the pseudogene TRBV3-2) with TRBJ2-7, with D unresolved. CDR1 LGHDT and CDR2 YNNKEL come from the germline V gene (reference sequence). Trimming shortened V by 4 bases and J by 5 bases, and 15 bases separated the two germline ends. This CDR3 is built from 14 residues. In nucleotides, the CDR3 is TGTGCCAGCAGCCCCTTCCAGGTCCGCAACGAGCAGTACTTC. Its translation is CASSPFQVRNEQYF.

The J gene is TRBJ2-1, the V gene TRBV5-1; D remains ambiguous. CDR1 and CDR2 (germline): SGHRS, YFSETQ. V shed 2 bases and J shed 0 bases, with 9 bases lying between them. The length of the CDR3 is 15 residues. CDR3 protein: CASSFSLSSYNEQFF. CDR3 DNA: TGCGCCAGCAGCTTCTCCCTGAGCTCCTACAATGAGCAGTTCTTC. Using reference TRBV5-1 and TRBJ2-1 for the parts outside the CDR3, the full variable domain is KAGVTQTPRYLIKTRGQQVTLSCSPISGHRSVSWYQQTPGQGLQFLFEYFSETQRNKGNFPGRFSGRQFSNSRSEMNVSTLELGDSALYLCASSFSLSSYNEQFFGPGTRLTVL.

The chain has TRBV10-3 and TRBJ1-6, with TRBD1 matching 9 bases. Trimming removed 6 bases from V and 6 bases from J; junction bases left unmatched: 9. Germline lookup yields CDR1 ENHRY and CDR2 SYGVKD. This CDR3 contains 16 residues. The CDR3 DNA is TGTGCCATCAGCCAGGACAGGGGTATAGGTAATTCACCCCTCCACTTT. Translation gives CAISQDRGIGNSPLHF.

The chain has TRBV5-8 and TRBJ2-7; TRBD1 might be the D (5 bases). The CDR3 is 14 amino acids. CDR1 SGHTS and CDR2 YDEGEE come from the germline V gene. V lost 5 bases, J lost 0 bases, and 12 bases lay in between. CDR3: CASSLDSYSYEQYF. The CDR3 DNA reads as TGTGCCAGCAGTCTAGACAGTTACTCCTACGAGCAGTACTTC.

The chain carries TRBV10-3 and TRBJ1-2; 7 bases fit TRBD1. Unmatched junction bases numbered 5, after V lost 5 bases and J lost 5 bases. The CDR3 length is 13 residues. From germline, CDR1 is ENHRY and CDR2 SYGVKD. CDR3 sequence reads: CAISQGQKYGYTF. The CDR3, as DNA: TGTGCCATCAGTCAGGGACAGAAGTATGGCTACACCTTC.

The chain combines TRBV27 with TRBJ1-5; 8 nucleotides agree with TRBD1. Germline CDR1 reads MNHEY; CDR2 reads SMNVEV (reference sequence). The CDR3 runs to 15 residues. V gave up 6 bases and J gave up 3 bases; unmatched junction bases: 7. The chain's CDR3 is CASRPGQVSNQPQHF. The CDR3 DNA sequence: TGTGCCAGCAGACCGGGACAGGTGTCCAATCAGCCCCAGCATTTT.

This chain joins TRBV19 and TRBJ2-5, with 16 bases lining up with TRBD2. Germline-derived CDR1 and CDR2 are LNHDA and SQIVND (reference sequence). The CDR3 has 18 residues. Trimming took 5 bases from V and 3 from J; bases not matched to a gene: 9. CDR3 sequence (DNA): TGTGCCAGTAGTGGGACTAGCGGGAGGGCCCTCGTGAAAGAGACCCAGTACTTC. Translating gives CASSGTSGRALVKETQYF.